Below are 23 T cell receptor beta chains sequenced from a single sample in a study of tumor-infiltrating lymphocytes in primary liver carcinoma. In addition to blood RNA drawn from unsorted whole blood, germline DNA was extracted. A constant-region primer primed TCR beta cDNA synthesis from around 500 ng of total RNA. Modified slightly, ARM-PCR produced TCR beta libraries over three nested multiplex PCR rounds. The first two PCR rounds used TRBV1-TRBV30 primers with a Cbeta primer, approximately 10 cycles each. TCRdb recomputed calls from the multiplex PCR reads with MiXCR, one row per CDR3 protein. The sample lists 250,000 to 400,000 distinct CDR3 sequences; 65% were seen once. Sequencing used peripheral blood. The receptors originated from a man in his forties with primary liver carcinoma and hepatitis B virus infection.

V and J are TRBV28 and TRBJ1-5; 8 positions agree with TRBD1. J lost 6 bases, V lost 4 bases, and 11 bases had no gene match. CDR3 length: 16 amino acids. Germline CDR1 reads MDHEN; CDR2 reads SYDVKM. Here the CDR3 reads CASSSLGQGKGQPQHF. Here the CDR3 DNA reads TGTGCCAGCAGTTCCCTCGGACAGGGAAAGGGTCAGCCCCAGCATTTT. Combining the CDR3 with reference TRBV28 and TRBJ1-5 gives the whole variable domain DVKVTQSSRYLVKRTGEKVFLECVQDMDHENMFWYRQDPGLGLRLIYFSYDVKMKEKGDIPEGYSVSREKKERFSLILESASTNQTSMYLCASSSLGQGKGQPQHFGDGTRLSIL.

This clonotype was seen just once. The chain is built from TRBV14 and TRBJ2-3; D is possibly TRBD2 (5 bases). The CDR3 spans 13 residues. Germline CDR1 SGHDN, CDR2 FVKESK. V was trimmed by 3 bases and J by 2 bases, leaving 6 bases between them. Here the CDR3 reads CASSHGNTDTQYF. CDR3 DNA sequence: TGTGCCAGCAGCCACGGGAACACAGATACGCAGTATTTT.

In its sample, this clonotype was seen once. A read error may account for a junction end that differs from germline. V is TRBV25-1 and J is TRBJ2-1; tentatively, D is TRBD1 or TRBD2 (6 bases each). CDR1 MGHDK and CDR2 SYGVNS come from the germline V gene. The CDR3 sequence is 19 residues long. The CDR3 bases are TGTTCCAGCAGTGTGGGGGCGCGGGAAGCGGCTATGTGGGGCAATGAGCAGTTCTTC. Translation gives CSSSVGAREAAMWGNEQFF.

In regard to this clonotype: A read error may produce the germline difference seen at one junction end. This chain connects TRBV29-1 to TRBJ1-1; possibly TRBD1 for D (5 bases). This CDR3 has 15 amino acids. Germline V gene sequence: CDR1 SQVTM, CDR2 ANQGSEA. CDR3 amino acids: CSGASGWVMNTEAFF. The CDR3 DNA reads TGCAGCGGTGCCTCAGGGTGGGTCATGAACACCGAAGCTTTCTTT.

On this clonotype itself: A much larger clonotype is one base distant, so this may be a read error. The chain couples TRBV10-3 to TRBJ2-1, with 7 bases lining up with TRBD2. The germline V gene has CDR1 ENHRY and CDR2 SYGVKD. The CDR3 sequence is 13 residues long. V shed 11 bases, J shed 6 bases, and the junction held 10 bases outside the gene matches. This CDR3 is CAVAGVRCNEQFF. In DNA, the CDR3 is TGTGCCGTGGCGGGAGTCCGATGCAATGAGCAGTTCTTC.

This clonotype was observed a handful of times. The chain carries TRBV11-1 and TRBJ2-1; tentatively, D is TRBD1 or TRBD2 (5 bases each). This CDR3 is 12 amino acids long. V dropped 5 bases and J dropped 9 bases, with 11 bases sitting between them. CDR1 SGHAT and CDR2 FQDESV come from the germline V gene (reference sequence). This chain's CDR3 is CASSPNGGEQFF. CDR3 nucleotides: TGTGCCAGCAGCCCGAATGGGGGTGAGCAGTTCTTC.

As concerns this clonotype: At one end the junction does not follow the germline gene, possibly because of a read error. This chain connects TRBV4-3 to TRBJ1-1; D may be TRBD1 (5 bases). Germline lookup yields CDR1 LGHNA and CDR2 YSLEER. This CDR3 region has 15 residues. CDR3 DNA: TGCGTCAGCAGCCAAGACGGGACGATGAACGCTGAAGCTTTCTTT. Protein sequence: CVSSQDGTMNAEAFF.

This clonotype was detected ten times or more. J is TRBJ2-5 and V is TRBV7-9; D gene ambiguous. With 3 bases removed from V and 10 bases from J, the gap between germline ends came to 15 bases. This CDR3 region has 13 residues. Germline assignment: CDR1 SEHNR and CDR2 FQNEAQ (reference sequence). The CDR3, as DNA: TGTGCCAGCAGCTTCGAGCCCCTGGAAAACCAGTACTTC. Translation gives CASSFEPLENQYF.

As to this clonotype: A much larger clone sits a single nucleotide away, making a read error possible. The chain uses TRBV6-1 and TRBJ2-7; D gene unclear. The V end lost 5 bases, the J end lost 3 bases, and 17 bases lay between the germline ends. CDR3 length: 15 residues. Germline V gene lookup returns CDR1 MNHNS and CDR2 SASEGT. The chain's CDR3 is CASSLSARYLYEQYF. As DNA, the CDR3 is TGTGCCAGCAGTCTCTCGGCTCGATACCTCTACGAGCAGTACTTC.

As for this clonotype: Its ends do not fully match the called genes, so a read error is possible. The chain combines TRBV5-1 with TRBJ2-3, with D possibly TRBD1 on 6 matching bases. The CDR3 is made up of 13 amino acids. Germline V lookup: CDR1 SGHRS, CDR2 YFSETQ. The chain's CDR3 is CASSWDNTGTQYF. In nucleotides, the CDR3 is TGCGCCAGCAGCTGGGACAACACAGGTACGCAGTATTTT. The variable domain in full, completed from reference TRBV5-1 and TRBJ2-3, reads KAGVTQTPRYLIKTRGQQVTLSCSPISGHRSVSWYQQTPGQGLQFLFEYFSETQRNKGNFPGRFSGRQFSNSRSEMNVSTLELGDSALYLCASSWDNTGTQYFGPGTRLTVL.

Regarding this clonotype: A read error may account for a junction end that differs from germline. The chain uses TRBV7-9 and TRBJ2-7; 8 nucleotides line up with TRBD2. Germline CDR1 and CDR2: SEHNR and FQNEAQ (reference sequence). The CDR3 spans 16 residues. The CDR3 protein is CSSSGGTGKSVYEQYF. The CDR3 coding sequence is TGTTCCAGCAGCGGGGGAACAGGGAAAAGCGTTTACGAGCAGTACTTC.

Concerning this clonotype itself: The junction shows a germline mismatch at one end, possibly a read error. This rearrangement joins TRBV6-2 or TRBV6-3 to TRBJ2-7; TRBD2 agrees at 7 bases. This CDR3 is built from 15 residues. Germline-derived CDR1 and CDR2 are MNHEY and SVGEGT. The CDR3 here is CASSYSSGESYKQYF. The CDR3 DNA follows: TGTGCCAGCAGTTACTCGAGCGGGGAGAGCTACAAGCAGTACTTC.

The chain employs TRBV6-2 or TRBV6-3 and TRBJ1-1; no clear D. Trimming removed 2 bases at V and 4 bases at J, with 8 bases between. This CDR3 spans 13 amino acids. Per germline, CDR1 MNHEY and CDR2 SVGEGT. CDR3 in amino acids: CASSYARGTEAFF. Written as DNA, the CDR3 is TGTGCCAGCAGTTACGCCAGAGGCACTGAAGCTTTCTTT.

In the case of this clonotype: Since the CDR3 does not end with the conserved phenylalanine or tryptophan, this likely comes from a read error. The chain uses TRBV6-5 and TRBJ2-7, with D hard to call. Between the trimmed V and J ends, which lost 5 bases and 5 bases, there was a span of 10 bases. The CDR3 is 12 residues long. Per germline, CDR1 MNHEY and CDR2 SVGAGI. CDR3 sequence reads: CASSREIDEQYI. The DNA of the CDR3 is TGTGCCAGCAGTAGGGAAATCGACGAGCAGTACATC.

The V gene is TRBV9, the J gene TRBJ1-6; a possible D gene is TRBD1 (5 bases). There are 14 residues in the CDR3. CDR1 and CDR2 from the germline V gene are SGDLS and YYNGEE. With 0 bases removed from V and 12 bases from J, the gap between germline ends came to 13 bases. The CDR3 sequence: CASSVVGGRLPLHF. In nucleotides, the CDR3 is TGTGCCAGCAGCGTAGTCGGGGGACGTTTACCCCTCCACTTT.

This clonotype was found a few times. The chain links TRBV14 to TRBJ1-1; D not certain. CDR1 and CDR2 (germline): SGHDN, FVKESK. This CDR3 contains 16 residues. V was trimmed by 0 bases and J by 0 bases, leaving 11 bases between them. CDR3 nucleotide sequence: TGTGCCAGCAGCCAAGAGCAACTCCGTGTGAACACTGAAGCTTTCTTT. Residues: CASSQEQLRVNTEAFF.

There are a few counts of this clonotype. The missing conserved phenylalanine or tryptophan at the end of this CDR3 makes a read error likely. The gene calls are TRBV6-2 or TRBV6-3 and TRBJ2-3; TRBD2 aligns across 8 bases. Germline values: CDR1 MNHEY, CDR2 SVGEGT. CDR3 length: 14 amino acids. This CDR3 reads CASRVTGGGDTQYL. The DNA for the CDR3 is TGTGCCAGCAGAGTGACCGGGGGGGGAGATACTCAGTATCTT.

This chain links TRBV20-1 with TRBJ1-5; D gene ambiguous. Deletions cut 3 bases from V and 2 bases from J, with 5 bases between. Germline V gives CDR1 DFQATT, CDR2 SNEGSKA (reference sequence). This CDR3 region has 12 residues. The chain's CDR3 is CSARPGNQPQHF. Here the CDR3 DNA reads TGCAGTGCTAGGCCAGGCAATCAGCCCCAGCATTTT.

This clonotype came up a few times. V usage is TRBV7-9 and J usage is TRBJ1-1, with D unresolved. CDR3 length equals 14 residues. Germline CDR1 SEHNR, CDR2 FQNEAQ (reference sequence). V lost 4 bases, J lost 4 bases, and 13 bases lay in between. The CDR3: CASSSNSRSTEAFF. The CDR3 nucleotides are TGTGCCAGCAGCTCGAATTCTCGGAGCACTGAAGCTTTCTTT.

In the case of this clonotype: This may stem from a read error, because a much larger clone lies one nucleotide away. The CDR3 DNA is TGCGCCAGCAGCCAAGAAGAAACGTATGAGCAGTTCTTC. It specifies CASSQEETYEQFF. The chain couples TRBV4-1 to TRBJ2-1; D is unresolved. Trimming removed 0 bases from V and 8 bases from J, with 8 bases in between. CDR1 is MGHRA and CDR2 is YSYEKL in the germline V gene. The CDR3 is 13 residues long.

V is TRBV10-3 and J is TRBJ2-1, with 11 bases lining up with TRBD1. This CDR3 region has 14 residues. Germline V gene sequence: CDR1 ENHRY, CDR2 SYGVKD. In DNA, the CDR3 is TGTGGCACTCGACCCGGGGACAGGGGGGATGAGCAGTTCTTC. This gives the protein CGTRPGDRGDEQFF.

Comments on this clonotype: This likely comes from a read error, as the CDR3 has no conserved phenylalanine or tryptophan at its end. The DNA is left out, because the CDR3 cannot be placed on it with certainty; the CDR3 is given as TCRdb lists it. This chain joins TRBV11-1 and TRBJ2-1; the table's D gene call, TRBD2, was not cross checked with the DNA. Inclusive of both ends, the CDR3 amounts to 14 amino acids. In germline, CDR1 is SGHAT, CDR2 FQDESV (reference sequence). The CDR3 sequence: CASSLGGSKDEQLS.

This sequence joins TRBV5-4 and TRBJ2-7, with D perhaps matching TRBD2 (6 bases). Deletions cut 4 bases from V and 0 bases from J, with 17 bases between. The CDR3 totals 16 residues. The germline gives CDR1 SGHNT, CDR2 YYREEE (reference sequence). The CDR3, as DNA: TGTGCCAGCAGCCTATCGGGAGCCTCCTCCTCCTACGAGCAGTACTTC. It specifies CASSLSGASSSYEQYF.